The entry below gives a single TCR beta chain sequence along with its context. The antigen is undetermined. This record belongs to a study of cytomegalovirus exposure and HLA in healthy donors. Study-level findings and limits: The Asian-associated ancestry cluster reportedly had fewer N-insertions than the approximately 670-donor mean in a later analysis. HLA allele associations emerged for roughly 17,000 TCR beta sequences in a later analysis, at 0.05 false discovery rate. Many donors shared some public TCRs, even though most TCR sequences were rare.

The PCR employed 60 Vbeta primers together with 13 Jbeta primers. The protocol was immunoSEQ multiplex PCR, while the TCRdb copy is restricted to in-frame clones and leaves out a portion. The sample contains over 150,000 clones, 75% to 90% of which appear only once. This CDR3 has 11 amino acids. Trimming cost V 6 bases and J 10 bases, with 10 bases left between them. Looked up from germline, CDR1 is MNHNY and CDR2 is SVGAGI (reference sequence). The sample comprised PBMCs. This receptor was identified in a man aged 25-45 years in good health and CMV-seropositive. J is TRBJ2-1 and V is TRBV6-6; D call uncertain. This CDR3 is CASSPLEEQFF. DNA for the CDR3: TGTGCCAGCAGCCCCTTAGAAGAGCAGTTCTTC.